One sample yielded the 3 T cell receptor beta chains listed below, sequenced in a study of T cell responses to AZD1222 COVID-19 vaccine. Method: immunoSEQ multiplex PCR; TCRdb's copy keeps in-frame clones and lacks some. The sample holds about 180,000 clones, about 93% seen once. Sequences were derived from peripheral blood, sampled 28 days after the second dose of the MenACWY control vaccine. The receptors were sampled from an adult who received the MenACWY meningococcal vaccine as a control.

The chain recombines TRBV12-3 or TRBV12-4 with TRBJ2-7; maybe TRBD1 (7 bases). V lost 6 bases and J 2 bases, leaving 11 bases between the germline ends. The CDR3 covers 13 residues. Here the CDR3 DNA reads TGTGCCAGCAGGCGGGACAGTCCCTACGAGCAGTACTTC. This translates into CASRRDSPYEQYF.

This rearrangement joins TRBV18 to TRBJ2-2, with TRBD1 identical over 8 bases. V shed 6 bases and J 2 bases; nucleotides not matched to a gene: 5. Germline CDR1 KGHSH, CDR2 LQKENI. The CDR3 extends over 15 amino acids. CDR3 nucleotides: TGTGCCAGCTCCCCGGGACAGGAAAACACCGGGGAGCTGTTTTTT. Amino acid sequence: CASSPGQENTGELFF. The complete variable domain, with remaining parts taken from reference TRBV18 and TRBJ2-2, reads NAGVMQNPRHLVRRRGQEARLRCSPMKGHSHVYWYRQLPEEGLKFMVYLQKENIIDESGMPKERFSAEFPKEGPSILRIQQVVRGDSAAYFCASSPGQENTGELFFGEGSRLTVL.

This chain uses TRBV7-6 with TRBJ2-3, with D tentatively TRBD1 or TRBD2 (5 bases each). From germline, CDR1 is SGHVS and CDR2 FNYEAQ. The CDR3 consists of 13 residues. V shed 5 bases and J shed 5 bases, with 11 bases lying between them. CDR3 in amino acids: CASSATEGDTQYF. The CDR3 DNA sequence: TGTGCCAGCAGCGCGACAGAGGGAGATACGCAGTATTTT. The full variable domain, with the rest looked up from reference TRBV7-6 and TRBJ2-3, is GAGVSQSPRYKVTKRGQDVALRCDPISGHVSLYWYRQALGQGPEFLTYFNYEAQQDKSGLPNDRFSAERPEGSISTLTIQRTEQRDSAMYRCASSATEGDTQYFGPGTRLTVL.